These 32 T cell receptor beta chains were all obtained from the same sample, sequenced in a study of blood T cell repertoires in COVID-19. Sequencing was performed with immunoSEQ multiplex PCR; in TCRdb, only in-frame clones are kept and a portion is missing. The sample includes some 190,000 clones, 70% to 90% seen only once; the top ten take roughly 9.8%. Sequenced material: peripheral blood. The receptors were gathered from a human donor with active or convalescent COVID-19. The donor label of this sample is uncertain.

The chain joins TRBV7-9 to TRBJ1-6, with D possibly matching TRBD1 (6 bases). CDR3 length equals 14 residues. Germline lookup yields CDR1 SEHNR and CDR2 FQNEAQ (reference sequence). The V gene lost 6 bases and the J gene lost 10 bases, with 16 bases spanning the gap. The CDR3 here is CASRRGQIGSPLHF. For the CDR3, the DNA is TGTGCCAGCAGGAGAGGACAGATTGGATCACCCCTCCACTTT.

J is TRBJ2-3 and V is TRBV5-6, with TRBD2 matching over 12 bases. V shed 0 bases and J 0 bases; nucleotides not matched to a gene: 2. This CDR3 is built from 17 residues. Germline V lookup: CDR1 SGHDT, CDR2 YYEEEE. CDR3 protein: CASSLGLAGGSTDTQYF. The CDR3 region has the DNA TGTGCCAGCAGCTTGGGGCTAGCGGGAGGGAGCACAGATACGCAGTATTTT. Combining the CDR3 with reference TRBV5-6 and TRBJ2-3 gives the whole variable domain DAGVTQSPTHLIKTRGQQVTLRCSPKSGHDTVSWYQQALGQGPQFIFQYYEEEERQRGNFPDRFSGHQFPNYSSELNVNALLLGDSALYLCASSLGLAGGSTDTQYFGPGTRLTVL.

V usage is TRBV7-2 and J usage is TRBJ2-1; D call uncertain. Germline CDR1 is SGHTA and CDR2 is FQGNSA. V was pared by 5 bases and J by 0 bases, with 8 bases between. This CDR3 comprises 14 residues. CDR3 sequence (DNA): TGTGCCAGCAGCCCAGAGCGCTCCTACAATGAGCAGTTCTTC. This sequence encodes CASSPERSYNEQFF.

The chain links TRBV24-1 to TRBJ2-1; D remains unclear. The CDR3 is 13 amino acids. V shed 7 bases and J shed 0 bases, with 6 bases lying between them. Germline CDR1 and CDR2: KGHDR and SFDVKD. The CDR3 DNA is TGTGCCACCAGATCTAGCTCCTACAATGAGCAGTTCTTC. Translation gives CATRSSSYNEQFF.

V gene TRBV20-1 combines with J gene TRBJ1-2, with D tentatively TRBD1 (5 bases). Deletions cut 3 bases from V and 2 bases from J, with 13 bases between. Germline V lookup: CDR1 DFQATT, CDR2 SNEGSKA (reference sequence). This CDR3 comprises 14 residues. The CDR3 reads CSASSRTHNYGYTF. The CDR3 DNA reads as TGCAGTGCTAGTAGCCGGACACACAACTATGGCTACACCTTC.

The chain links TRBV14 to TRBJ2-1; TRBD1 matches 7 bases. The CDR3 loop spans 15 amino acids. The J segment lost 6 bases and the V segment lost 2 bases, leaving 7 bases of the junction unmatched. In germline, CDR1 is SGHDN, CDR2 FVKESK. CDR3 protein: CASSQYHRGTNEQFF. CDR3 DNA sequence: TGTGCCAGCAGCCAATATCACAGGGGAACCAATGAGCAGTTCTTC.

The chain carries TRBV29-1 and TRBJ1-1; maybe TRBD1 (5 bases). Germline CDR1 SQVTM, CDR2 ANQGSEA. The ends were cut back, 3 bases at V and 5 bases at J, with 13 bases in the middle. CDR3 length equals 13 residues. The CDR3 loop is CSVDGGGNTEAFF. CDR3 DNA: TGCAGCGTTGACGGGGGGGGAAATACTGAAGCTTTCTTT. The whole variable domain, remainder taken from reference TRBV29-1 and TRBJ1-1, is SAVISQKPSRDICQRGTSLTIQCQVDSQVTMMFWYRQQPGQSLTLIATANQGSEATYESGFVIDKFPISRPNLTFSTLTVSNMSPEDSSIYLCSVDGGGNTEAFFGQGTRLTVV.

This clone was counted only a few times. This chain connects TRBV11-2 to TRBJ2-7; TRBD2 matches at 8 bases. V shed 2 bases and J 2 bases; nucleotides not matched to a gene: 5. Germline-derived CDR1 and CDR2 are SGHAT and FQNNGV. This CDR3 comprises 15 residues. CDR3 sequence (DNA): TGTGCCAGCAGCTTATTTGGCGGGGGGACCTACGAGCAGTACTTC. It encodes CASSLFGGGTYEQYF.

This rearrangement joins TRBV29-1 to TRBJ2-2, with TRBD1 as a possible D gene (5 bases). Germline V CDR1 and CDR2: SQVTM, ANQGSEA. The V end was cut by 6 bases, the J end by 6 bases, with 11 bases between. CDR3 length equals 12 residues. CDR3 sequence reads: CSVRQFAGELFF. CDR3 sequence (DNA): TGCAGCGTGCGACAGTTTGCCGGGGAGCTGTTTTTT.

The V gene is TRBV3-1 (or the pseudogene TRBV3-2), the J gene TRBJ1-2; a possible D gene is TRBD1 (6 bases). This CDR3 has 16 amino acids. Trimming took off 3 bases at V and 2 bases at J, with 16 bases between the two ends. CDR1 and CDR2 (germline): LGHDT, YNNKEL (reference sequence). CDR3: CASSHHTNRENYGYTF. The CDR3 bases are TGTGCCAGCAGCCACCACACAAACAGGGAAAACTATGGCTACACCTTC.

The rearrangement joins TRBV6-1 to TRBJ1-1, with 9 bases matching TRBD1. V dropped 4 bases and J dropped 1; count of bases not matched to a gene: 10. CDR1 MNHNS and CDR2 SASEGT come from the germline V gene. This CDR3 has 17 amino acids. CDR3 loop: CASSAFRDRAGNTEAFF. For the CDR3, the DNA is TGTGCCAGCAGTGCATTCCGGGACAGGGCAGGGAACACTGAAGCTTTCTTT.

The V and J genes are TRBV12-1 and TRBJ2-3; the DNA was not compared with TRBD2, the D call given in the table. TRBV12-1 is a listed pseudogene. The CDR3 loop spans 18 amino acids. The CDR3 sequence is CASSLGALAGGNTDTQYF. CDR3 nucleotide sequence: TGTGCCAGCAGCCTTGGAGCTCTAGCGGGAGGGAACACAGATACGCAGTATTTT.

This chain connects TRBV9 to TRBJ1-4; 9 positions match TRBD1. V lost 3 bases, J lost 7 bases, and 7 bases stayed unmatched. The germline CDR1 and CDR2 sequences are SGDLS and YYNGEE. This CDR3 has 15 amino acids. The CDR3 nucleotides read TGTGCCAGCAGCGCCACACAGGGGGCGAGTGAAAAACTGTTTTTT. The encoded protein is CASSATQGASEKLFF.

V is TRBV28 and J is TRBJ1-1; D possibly corresponds to TRBD1 (5 bases). This CDR3 has 12 amino acids. Germline CDR1 reads MDHEN; CDR2 reads SYDVKM. Trimming removed 5 bases at V and 10 bases at J, with 14 bases between. The CDR3 coding sequence is TGTGCCAGCAGTCCAATACAGGCATCAGCTTTCTTT. Its translation is CASSPIQASAFF.

The CDR3 protein is CASFGTGTGYGYTF. The CDR3 DNA sequence: TGTGCCAGCTTCGGGACAGGGACGGGCTATGGCTACACCTTC. The V call is TRBV28, the J call TRBJ1-2; the match to TRBD1 covers 9 bases. The V gene's germline CDR1 is MDHEN and CDR2 SYDVKM. Losses at the gene ends were 8 bases for V and 4 bases for J; bases not matched to a gene: 8. The CDR3 has 14 amino acids.

The CDR3, as DNA: TGTGCCAGTAGTCCTAGGGGTAGGGATCAGCCCCAGCATTTT. It yields the protein CASSPRGRDQPQHF. V is TRBV19 and J is TRBJ1-5; perhaps TRBD1 as D (5 bases). V was pared by 5 bases and J by 5 bases, with 13 bases between. Germline V gene data show CDR1 as LNHDA and CDR2 as SQIVND (reference sequence). The CDR3 runs 14 residues.

This sequence joins TRBV5-6 and TRBJ2-3; 8 nucleotides line up with TRBD2. CDR1 and CDR2 from the germline V gene are SGHDT and YYEEEE. The trim removed 4 bases at V and 0 bases at J, leaving 4 bases unmatched. The CDR3 contains 15 residues. Written as DNA, the CDR3 is TGTGCCAGCAGCCCGGGACTAGTTAGCACAGATACGCAGTATTTT. It yields the protein CASSPGLVSTDTQYF.

The chain couples TRBV5-1 to TRBJ2-5; 7 bases are shared with TRBD1. Germline lookup yields CDR1 SGHRS and CDR2 YFSETQ. V gave up 5 bases and J gave up 5 bases; unmatched junction bases: 18. CDR3 length: 17 amino acids. In DNA form, the CDR3 reads TGCGCCAGCAGGCGTAACACCCGGGACAGCCCCTGGGAGACCCAGTACTTC. Translating gives CASRRNTRDSPWETQYF. The full variable domain, its missing parts supplied by reference TRBV5-1 and TRBJ2-5, is KAGVTQTPRYLIKTRGQQVTLSCSPISGHRSVSWYQQTPGQGLQFLFEYFSETQRNKGNFPGRFSGRQFSNSRSEMNVSTLELGDSALYLCASRRNTRDSPWETQYFGPGTRLLVL.

This clone was observed a single time. CDR3 residues: CASSRRSPSSLDNEKLFF. The DNA of the CDR3 is TGTGCCAGCAGCCGACGGTCGCCCTCTAGCCTTGATAATGAAAAACTGTTTTTT. This chain uses TRBV27 with TRBJ1-4; unclear D gene. Germline CDR1 and CDR2: MNHEY and SMNVEV (reference sequence). This CDR3 is built from 18 residues. Trimming shortened V by 6 bases and J by 4 bases, and 24 bases separated the two germline ends.

The V gene is TRBV2, the J gene TRBJ1-1; 8 bases agree with TRBD1. The CDR3 totals 17 residues. Per germline, CDR1 SNHLY and CDR2 FYNNEI. The ends lost 6 bases at V and 5 bases at J; junction bases unmatched: 17. The CDR3 region is CASSREGTGVPGTEAFF. The CDR3 bases are TGTGCCAGCAGCCGCGAGGGGACAGGTGTTCCGGGAACTGAAGCTTTCTTT.

The table lists this clone with a few counts. The chain carries TRBV11-1 and TRBJ1-4, with a tentative D call TRBD1 (6 bases). This CDR3 spans 14 amino acids. Trimming left V 4 bases short and J 6 bases short, with 12 bases between. Germline CDR1 reads SGHAT; CDR2 reads FQDESV (reference sequence). The CDR3 nucleotides read TGTGCCAGCAGCTCCAGGGGATCGGATGAAAAACTGTTTTTT. This encodes CASSSRGSDEKLFF.

The gene calls are TRBV11-2 and TRBJ1-2, with D hard to call. The V end lost 0 bases, the J end lost 6 bases, and 14 bases lay between the germline ends. The CDR3 has 15 residues. Germline V gene lookup returns CDR1 SGHAT and CDR2 FQNNGV. The CDR3 is CASSLEPGTNHGYTF. CDR3 DNA: TGTGCCAGCAGCTTAGAACCGGGAACCAATCATGGCTACACCTTC.

V gene TRBV7-7 combines with J gene TRBJ2-5; 7 bases agree with TRBD2. CDR3 length equals 15 residues. Germline V gene sequence: CDR1 SSHAT, CDR2 FNYEAQ (reference sequence). Germline trimming cut 4 bases from V and 5 bases from J; bases unmatched to any gene: 10. The CDR3 bases are TGTGCCAGCAGCTGGGGGGGGGAACCCTTCGAGACCCAGTACTTC. Its translation is CASSWGGEPFETQYF.

This chain links TRBV10-2 with TRBJ1-2; the D gene is possibly TRBD1 (5 bases). The germline V and J ends were trimmed by 7 bases and 5 bases, with 17 bases remaining between them. The CDR3 has 14 residues. CDR1 and CDR2 from the germline V gene are WSHSY and SAAADI. CDR3 coding DNA: TGCGCCAGCAAGGGTGCAGGACATATTTATGGCTACACCTTC. Residues: CASKGAGHIYGYTF.

The rearrangement uses TRBV5-1 and TRBJ2-7; TRBD1 might be the D (5 bases). Per germline, CDR1 SGHRS and CDR2 YFSETQ. The CDR3 is 14 residues long. V lost 4 bases, J lost 2 bases, and 13 bases lay in between. The CDR3 spells CASSTGQTAYEQYF. In nucleotides, the CDR3 is TGCGCCAGCAGCACCGGACAAACAGCCTACGAGCAGTACTTC.

This clone was counted a few times. The rearrangement uses TRBV7-8 and TRBJ2-2; 10 bases are shared with TRBD2. Trimming took 0 bases from V and 7 from J; bases not matched to a gene: 8. CDR1 SGHVS and CDR2 FQNEAQ come from the germline V gene. The CDR3 has 17 residues. The CDR3 DNA reads TGTGCCAGCAGCTTAGCAGCGGGAGGGCCCCCTAACGGGGAGCTGTTTTTT. Its translation: CASSLAAGGPPNGELFF.

This chain uses TRBV6-6 with TRBJ2-3, with a possible D match to TRBD2 (6 bases). The CDR3 runs 14 residues. V was trimmed by 4 bases and J by 0 bases, leaving 8 bases between them. Germline assignment: CDR1 MNHNY and CDR2 SVGAGI (reference sequence). CDR3 in DNA: TGTGCCAGCAGTTCCCGGGGGAGCACAGATACGCAGTATTTT. This sequence encodes CASSSRGSTDTQYF.

In regard to this clone: Other DNA sequences in this sample translate to the same CDR3. V and J are TRBV9 and TRBJ2-3, with 8 bases matching TRBD2. Germline V gives CDR1 SGDLS, CDR2 YYNGEE. The V gene end was trimmed by 0 bases and the J gene end by 5 bases; junction bases not matched to a gene: 2. The CDR3 runs 14 residues. CDR3 coding DNA: TGTGCCAGCAGCGTAGCCGGGGGGGGAGATACGCAGTATTTT. As protein: CASSVAGGGDTQYF.

This clone was observed a single time. V usage is TRBV6-5 and J usage is TRBJ1-1; no reliable D call. The V gene's germline CDR1 is MNHEY and CDR2 SVGAGI. This CDR3 spans 14 amino acids. V lost 6 bases and J lost 4, with 15 bases in between. The CDR3 here is CASSSQRPGTEAFF. CDR3 in DNA: TGTGCCAGCAGCTCTCAAAGGCCGGGCACTGAAGCTTTCTTT.

The V and J genes are TRBV30 and TRBJ1-6; no definite D call. With 3 bases removed from V and 8 bases from J, the gap between germline ends came to 11 bases. The CDR3 runs to 13 residues. The germline gives CDR1 GTSNPN, CDR2 SVGIG (reference sequence). CDR3 nucleotides: TGTGCCTGGAGCCCGCCGGGGTATTCACCCCTCCACTTT. Its protein product is CAWSPPGYSPLHF. Filled out from reference TRBV30 and TRBJ1-6, the complete variable domain reads SQTIHQWPATLVQPVGSPLSLECTVEGTSNPNLYWYRQAAGRGLQLLFYSVGIGQISSEVPQNLSASRPQDRQFILSSKKLLLSDSGFYLCAWSPPGYSPLHFGNGTRLTVT.

The chain uses TRBV7-9 and TRBJ1-1, with TRBD1 identical over 9 bases. J lost 1 base, V lost 5 bases, and 2 bases had no gene match. Germline lookup yields CDR1 SEHNR and CDR2 FQNEAQ (reference sequence). The CDR3 is made up of 14 amino acids. CDR3 coding DNA: TGTGCCAGCAGCGTGGGACAGGGGAACACTGAAGCTTTCTTT. Translation gives CASSVGQGNTEAFF.

The V call is TRBV28, the J call TRBJ2-1; D may be TRBD1 (5 bases). Trimming cost V 6 bases and J 3 bases, with 9 bases left between them. The germline gives CDR1 MDHEN, CDR2 SYDVKM. The CDR3 totals 13 residues. The CDR3 bases are TGTGCCAGCAGGAGCCAGGGCTACAATGAGCAGTTCTTC. Protein: CASRSQGYNEQFF.